This entry describes one T cell receptor (beta chain). The antigen remains unidentified. This specimen comes from a study of cytomegalovirus exposure and HLA in healthy donors. Study-wide results and limits: Later work found that TCR association rates differed between HLA loci; DRB1 had the most and HLA-C the fewest. The study designated 150 to 200 TCR beta chains cytomegalovirus-associated.

Germline V gene lookup returns CDR1 SGHKS and CDR2 YYEKEE (reference sequence). V lost 1 base and J 8 bases, leaving 18 bases between the germline ends. This CDR3 has 15 residues. PCR used 60 Vbeta primers and 13 Jbeta primers. Profiling relied on immunoSEQ multiplex PCR, and the TCRdb table lists in-frame clones only, not all of them. The table shows about 200,000 clones, with approximately 80% occurring only once. This sequence originates from a girl aged 5 to 17 in good health and CMV-seronegative. The chain joins TRBV5-5 to TRBJ1-2; the D gene is possibly TRBD1 (5 bases). The sample comprised PBMCs. In DNA form, the CDR3 reads TGTGCCAGCAGCTTGAGTGCAGGGCAGGTGGACGGCTACACCTTC. It specifies CASSLSAGQVDGYTF.